These 3 T cell receptor beta chains originate from one sample sequenced in a study of blood T cell repertoires in COVID-19. Sequenced by immunoSEQ multiplex PCR; TCRdb stores in-frame clones only, minus some. The repertoire includes a few hundred thousand clones, roughly 90% of them detected once, and about 1.7% sits in the top ten. What was sequenced was PBMCs or T cells enriched from blood (not recorded which). These receptors all stem from a woman between 40 and 55 years old who had recovered from COVID-19.

This clone was counted a single time. The chain employs TRBV7-2 and TRBJ2-3; 11 bases are a match to TRBD2. The J segment lost 5 bases and the V segment lost 5 bases, leaving 12 bases of the junction unmatched. This CDR3 is 17 amino acids long. Germline V gene lookup returns CDR1 SGHTA and CDR2 FQGNSA. Here the CDR3 reads CASSTQLAGAARDTQYF. CDR3 nucleotide sequence: TGTGCCAGCAGCACCCAACTAGCGGGAGCCGCACGAGATACGCAGTATTTT.

The chain has TRBV11-2 and TRBJ1-2; D is unclear. In germline, CDR1 is SGHAT, CDR2 FQNNGV. This CDR3 is built from 14 residues. The ends were cut back, 0 bases at V and 8 bases at J, with 13 bases in the middle. The CDR3 protein is CASSLEGRSGGYTF. CDR3 coding DNA: TGTGCCAGCAGCTTAGAGGGTCGGTCGGGAGGCTACACCTTC.

This chain's CDR3 is CATSDSGTSADNEQFF. DNA for the CDR3: TGTGCCACCAGTGATTCCGGGACTAGCGCAGACAATGAGCAGTTCTTC. The J gene is TRBJ2-1, the V gene TRBV24-1, with 10 bases fitting TRBD2. The CDR3 covers 16 residues. Germline CDR1 reads KGHDR; CDR2 reads SFDVKD. Trimming took 2 bases from V and 5 from J; bases not matched to a gene: 5.